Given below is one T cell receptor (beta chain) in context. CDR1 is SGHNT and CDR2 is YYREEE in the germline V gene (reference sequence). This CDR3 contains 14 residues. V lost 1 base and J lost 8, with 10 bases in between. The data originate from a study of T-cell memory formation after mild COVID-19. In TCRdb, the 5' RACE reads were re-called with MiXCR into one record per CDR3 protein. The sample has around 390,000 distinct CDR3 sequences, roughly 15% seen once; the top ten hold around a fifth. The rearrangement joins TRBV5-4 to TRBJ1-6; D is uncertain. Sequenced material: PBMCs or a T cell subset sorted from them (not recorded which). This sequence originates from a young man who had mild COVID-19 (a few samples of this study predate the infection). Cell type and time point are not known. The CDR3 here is CASSLNSLDSPLHF. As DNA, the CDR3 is TGTGCCAGCAGCTTGAACAGCCTCGATTCACCCCTCCACTTT.